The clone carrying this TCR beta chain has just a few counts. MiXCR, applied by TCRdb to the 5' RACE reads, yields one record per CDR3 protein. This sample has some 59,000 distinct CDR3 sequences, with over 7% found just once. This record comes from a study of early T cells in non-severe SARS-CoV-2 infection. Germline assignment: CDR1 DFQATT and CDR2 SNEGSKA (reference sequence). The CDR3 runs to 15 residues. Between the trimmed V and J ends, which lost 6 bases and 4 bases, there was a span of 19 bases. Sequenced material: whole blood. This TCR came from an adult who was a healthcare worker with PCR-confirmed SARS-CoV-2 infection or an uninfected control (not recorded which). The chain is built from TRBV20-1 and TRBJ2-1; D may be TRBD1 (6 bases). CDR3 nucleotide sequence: TGCAGTGCCCCAGGGGCCCTACCAGTTTACAATGAGCAGTTCTTC. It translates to CSAPGALPVYNEQFF.